This T cell receptor (beta chain) was sequenced during a study of blood T cells in healthy people across ages. A second PCR, run for roughly 7 to 11 cycles, used a sample-barcoded 5' primer plus a J-beta primer mix. CDR3-containing paired-end reads numbering at least 2.5 million came from each sample. Via MiXCR, TCRdb re-called the 5' RACE reads, giving one row per CDR3 protein. The table has about 1.6 million distinct CDR3 sequences, roughly a third seen once; the top ten hold around 10%. Unmatched junction bases numbered 16, after V lost 2 bases and J lost 0 bases. The CDR3 runs 19 residues. The V gene's germline CDR1 is SGDLS and CDR2 YYNGEE. Notes on this clonotype: Its target is unknown.

Findings and limits, study-wide: Estimates based on one million T cells were treated as lower bounds.

The sample was blood. The J gene is TRBJ1-1, the V gene TRBV9, with 7 bases aligning to TRBD1. This TCR came from a woman aged 25 to 45 in good health. For the CDR3, the DNA is TGTGCCAGCAGCGTCCCCACGGGACAGTACGATTCAATGAACACTGAAGCTTTCTTT. Its translation: CASSVPTGQYDSMNTEAFF.